Listed below are T cell receptor beta chains from one sample, sequenced in a study of T cell responses to AZD1222 COVID-19 vaccine. The protocol was immunoSEQ multiplex PCR, while the TCRdb copy is restricted to in-frame clones and leaves out a portion. The sample lists approximately 150,000 clones; 92% were seen once. This specimen consisted of peripheral blood, obtained 28 days after the second AZD1222 dose. All receptors come from an adult who received the AZD1222 COVID-19 vaccine. The CDR3 runs from the conserved cysteine through the conserved F or W. Fields, in order: CDR3 protein, J gene, V gene.

CASSLGQVGPDQPQHF,TRBJ1-5,TRBV18
CASSLMAGGVDGYTF,TRBJ1-2,TRBV5-1
CASSIDSIYGYTF,TRBJ1-2,TRBV19
CASSLTGGVTGELFF,TRBJ2-2,TRBV5-1
CAWSRTEGVGDTQYF,TRBJ2-3,TRBV30
CAISESGVSYNEQFF,TRBJ2-1,TRBV10-3
CASSVGDTSDGNTIYF,TRBJ1-3,TRBV9
CATSDSLQYTGNYGYTF,TRBJ1-2,TRBV24-1
CASSLDGLNYEQYF,TRBJ2-7,TRBV7-8
CAWSVTGLTNNEQFF,TRBJ2-1,TRBV30
CASSRKGVRSGANVLTF,TRBJ2-6,TRBV11-2
CASSRGRGLTGDQPQHF,TRBJ1-5,TRBV6-6
CASSRRPQGVAGATEAFF,TRBJ1-1,TRBV3-1/TRBV3-2
CASSLSGGASSYEQYF,TRBJ2-7,TRBV7-2
CASSPGQGNTEAFF,TRBJ1-1,TRBV7-9
CASSPVGPGSANYGYTF,TRBJ1-2,TRBV7-9
CASSLGSVDSPYGYTF,TRBJ1-2,TRBV5-4
CATSRRTGKEKLFF,TRBJ1-4,TRBV15
CASSPDRGGVVGTEAFF,TRBJ1-1,TRBV7-8
CATSRDPRDEQYF,TRBJ2-7,TRBV15
CASSQALNSNQPQHF,TRBJ1-5,TRBV3-1/TRBV3-2
CASSSARSYEQYF,TRBJ2-7,TRBV27
CASSLGLAGGYEQYF,TRBJ2-7,TRBV6-5
CASRPTGVRNSPLHF,TRBJ1-6,TRBV6-5
CASSLSPGANVLTF,TRBJ2-6,TRBV7-3
CASSPWTRTEAFF,TRBJ1-1,TRBV5-1
CASSLSRGLGEQYF,TRBJ2-7,TRBV7-6